This T cell receptor (beta chain) was recovered during a study of T-cell memory formation after mild COVID-19. Study-level background: TCR clusters were mostly confined to one donor each. Regarding the study as a whole: Specificity for SARS-CoV-2 was not confirmed among the second-wave clones peaking on day 37. Those CD4+ clones that contracted were mainly in CM and EM (CD8+ ones in EMRA). Detection of some responders pre-infection suggested pre-existing cross-reactive memory T cells participated.

A remark on this clonotype: The antigen remains undetermined.

Each CDR3 protein is one row after TCRdb ran MiXCR on the 5' RACE reads. There are 190,000 or so distinct CDR3 sequences in the sample; over 20% occur only once, and 23% lies in the top ten. The V gene end was trimmed by 4 bases and the J gene end by 7 bases; junction bases not matched to a gene: 9. From germline, CDR1 is MGHRA and CDR2 YSYEKL. The CDR3 has 15 residues. The TCR sequence derives from an adult woman who had mild COVID-19 (a few samples of this study predate the infection). Cell type and time point are not known. The chain couples TRBV4-1 to TRBJ2-2; TRBD1 matches at 7 bases. Sequenced input: PBMCs or a T cell subset sorted from them (not recorded which). The CDR3 reads CASSPLSGGDGELFF. CDR3 DNA: TGCGCCAGCAGCCCCCTCTCAGGGGGTGACGGGGAGCTGTTTTTT.